Listed below are T cell receptor beta chains from one sample, sequenced in a study of blood T cell repertoires in COVID-19. Some clones are missing from TCRdb's copy, which holds only in-frame ones; the method was immunoSEQ multiplex PCR. The data hold 280,000 or so clones, with roughly four fifths observed a single time. Sequences were obtained from peripheral blood. Source of these receptors: a woman aged 45-59 years who had recovered from COVID-19. Both conserved end residues are part of each CDR3.

TRBV4-2	14	TRBJ1-5	CASSQDAGLQPQHF
TRBV7-2	13	TRBJ1-2	CASSLGQMYGYTF
TRBV2	13	TRBJ1-5	CASSEMALQPQHF
TRBV29-1	15	TRBJ2-1	CSVEPADRGGNEQFF
TRBV6-5	14	TRBJ1-4	CASRLAGGMEKLFF
TRBV18	16	TRBJ1-1	CASSLTGTRANTEAFF
TRBV4-3	19	TRBJ2-3	CASSHERVQGWGTADTQYF
TRBV6-5	12	TRBJ2-5	CASSGDQETQYF
TRBV6-7	15	TRBJ2-1	CASSSRTPAGNEQFF
TRBV5-4	13	TRBJ1-1	CASTLVGNTEAFF
TRBV28	16	TRBJ2-1	CASSLSAGGRYNEQFF
TRBV19	17	TRBJ2-3	CASSITSETPDPDTQYF
TRBV6-5	15	TRBJ2-7	CASSYYVRGNYEQYF
TRBV19	14	TRBJ1-1	CATPPLAGGTEAFF
TRBV5-1	15	TRBJ2-2	CASIGGTGGTGELFF
TRBV12-5	21	TRBJ1-5	CASGLWQTGQGARICNQPQHF
TRBV2	14	TRBJ2-7	CASSEGSYAYEQYF
TRBV29-1	13	TRBJ2-7	CSVGSQLGNEQYF
TRBV27	17	TRBJ2-5	CASSLGLAGGPLETQYF
TRBV7-2	16	TRBJ1-4	CASSLRTAPTNEKLFF
TRBV4-2	14	TRBJ1-4	CASSLGQGDEKLFF
TRBV28	14	TRBJ2-1	CASSPGHNRGEQFF
TRBV28	13	TRBJ1-2	CASSLGQNYGYTF
TRBV7-9	14	TRBJ2-5	CASSSLAGEETQYF
TRBV27	17	TRBJ2-2	CASSTRTGGRNTGELFF
TRBV6-2/TRBV6-3	15	TRBJ1-5	CASSYDLPEVEPQHF
TRBV29-1	19	TRBJ2-1	CSVEAGTSGGAWRSGEQFF
TRBV28	14	TRBJ1-1	CASSPWTESTEAFF
TRBV28	12	TRBJ1-2	CASRNGQGSYTF
TRBV7-9	14	TRBJ1-2	CASSSGTAGIGYTF
TRBV12-3/TRBV12-4	13	TRBJ1-5	CASSLARNQPQHF
TRBV19	10	TRBJ2-7	CYTGSYEQYF
TRBV6-5	14	TRBJ2-3	CASSYRRAADTQYF
TRBV4-3	16	TRBJ2-4	CASSQDSGTAKNIQYF
TRBV27	17	TRBJ2-3	CASSSLLAGAIADTQYF
TRBV28	14	TRBJ2-1	CASSPGGSYNEQFF
TRBV7-2	14	TRBJ1-5	CASSLVRGDQPQHF
TRBV5-4	16	TRBJ2-1	CASSLAGGTSYNEQFF
TRBV5-1	16	TRBJ2-3	CASSLAQGSHTDTQYF
TRBV18	16	TRBJ1-4	CASSPQSGNNNEKLFF
TRBV5-4	16	TRBJ1-6	CASSDARVRGNSPLHF
TRBV3-1/TRBV3-2	16	TRBJ1-6	CASSRAAGAGNSPLHF
TRBV27	14	TRBJ1-1	CASSLGGGKVGAFF
TRBV9	16	TRBJ1-4	CASSVAPGGANEKLFF
TRBV28	13	TRBJ2-7	CASSGPGPYEQYF
TRBV11-3	13	TRBJ2-1	CASSQLVLSEQFF
TRBV27	18	TRBJ1-1	CASRGLRQGIAMNTEAFF
TRBV7-8	14	TRBJ1-2	CASSSGQGAFGYTF
TRBV11-3	18	TRBJ2-1	CASSPSLLAGNSYNEQFF
TRBV4-3	13	TRBJ1-5	CASSQDLRKPQHF
TRBV12-3/TRBV12-4	13	TRBJ2-7	CASSFFEGDEQYF
TRBV27	16	TRBJ2-1	CASSLFQGGLGNEQFF
TRBV11-2	16	TRBJ2-3	CASSSRLAGSTDTQYF
TRBV27	14	TRBJ1-1	CASSEQGASTEAFF
TRBV3-1/TRBV3-2	15	TRBJ2-3	CASSPSGVRTDTQYF
TRBV2	14	TRBJ2-7	CASSARQLSYEQYF
TRBV28	15	TRBJ2-6	CASSTSAAGANVLTF
TRBV10-3	15	TRBJ1-1	CAISEGAAMNTEAFF
TRBV4-3	14	TRBJ2-1	CASSHSSLGGEQFF
TRBV18	16	TRBJ2-7	CASSTGMAGGSYEQYF